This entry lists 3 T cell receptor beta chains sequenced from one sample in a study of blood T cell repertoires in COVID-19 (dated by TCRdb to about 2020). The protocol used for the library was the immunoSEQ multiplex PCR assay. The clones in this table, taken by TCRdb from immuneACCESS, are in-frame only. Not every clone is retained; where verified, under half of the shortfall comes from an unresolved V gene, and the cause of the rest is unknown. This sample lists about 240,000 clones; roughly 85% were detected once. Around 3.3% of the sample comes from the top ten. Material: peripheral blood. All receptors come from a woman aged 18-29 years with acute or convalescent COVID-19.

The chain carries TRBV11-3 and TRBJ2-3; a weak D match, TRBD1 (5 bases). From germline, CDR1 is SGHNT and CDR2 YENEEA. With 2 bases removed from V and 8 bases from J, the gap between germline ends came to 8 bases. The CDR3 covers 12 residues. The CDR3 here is CASSLSQGTQYF. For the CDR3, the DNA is TGTGCCAGCAGCTTAAGCCAGGGTACGCAGTATTTT.

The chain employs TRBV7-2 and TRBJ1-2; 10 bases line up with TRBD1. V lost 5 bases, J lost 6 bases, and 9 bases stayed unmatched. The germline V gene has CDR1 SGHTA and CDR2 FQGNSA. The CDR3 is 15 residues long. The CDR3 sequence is CASSVGRDRGNGYTF. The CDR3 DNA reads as TGTGCCAGCAGCGTCGGCCGGGACAGGGGCAATGGCTACACCTTC. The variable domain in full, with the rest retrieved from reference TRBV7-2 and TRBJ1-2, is GAGVSQSPSNKVTEKGKDVELRCDPISGHTALYWYRQSLGQGLEFLIYFQGNSAPDKSGLPSDRFSAERTGGSVSTLTIQRTQQEDSAVYLCASSVGRDRGNGYTFGSGTRLTVV.

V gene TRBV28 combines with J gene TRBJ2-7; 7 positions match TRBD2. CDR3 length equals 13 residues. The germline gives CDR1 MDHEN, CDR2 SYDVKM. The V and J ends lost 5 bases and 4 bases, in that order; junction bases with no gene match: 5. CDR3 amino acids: CASSAGDGYEQYF. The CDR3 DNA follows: TGTGCCAGCAGTGCGGGGGACGGATACGAGCAGTACTTC.